The 22 T cell receptor beta chains given below trace back to one sample, sequenced in a study of cytomegalovirus exposure and HLA in healthy donors. PCR was performed using 60 Vbeta and 13 Jbeta primers. TCRdb's table, derived via immunoSEQ multiplex PCR, lists solely in-frame clones and lacks some. The repertoire holds approximately 200,000 clones, 79% seen once, with around 1.4% in the top ten. The source material was PBMCs. The receptors here all came from a girl between 5 and 17 years old in good health and CMV-seropositive.

This clone appeared a few times. Its ends do not fully match the called genes, so a read error is possible. This sequence joins TRBV10-3 and TRBJ2-1; no reliable D call. The germline V gene encodes CDR1 ENHRY and CDR2 SYGVKD. CDR3 length equals 16 residues. This CDR3 is CASSYEAPGAYNEQFF. DNA of the CDR3: TGTGCCAGCAGTTACGAAGCCCCCGGAGCCTACAATGAGCAGTTCTTC.

J is TRBJ2-1 and V is TRBV5-1; 10 positions agree with TRBD1. Trimming took 0 bases from V and 7 from J; bases not matched to a gene: 7. The CDR3 has 16 amino acids. Per germline, CDR1 SGHRS and CDR2 YFSETQ. CDR3 in DNA: TGCGCCAGCAGCTTGGCCGGGACAGGGGTTTGGAATGAGCAGTTCTTC. It is translated as CASSLAGTGVWNEQFF.

This clone was observed at least ten times. This chain links TRBV6-1 with TRBJ2-7, with D maybe TRBD1 (6 bases). The germline gives CDR1 MNHNS, CDR2 SASEGT. Trimming took off 2 bases at V and 0 bases at J, with 11 bases between the two ends. This CDR3 is built from 15 residues. The CDR3 nucleotides are TGTGCCAGCAGTGAATCGCAGGACAGCTCCTACGAGCAGTACTTC. Amino acids: CASSESQDSSYEQYF.

This clone was observed a few times. The chain uses TRBV6-1 and TRBJ2-2, with D possibly TRBD2 on 6 matching bases. CDR1 and CDR2 (germline): MNHNS, SASEGT. This CDR3 is 15 amino acids long. Deletions cut 8 bases from V and 2 bases from J, with 15 bases between. The chain's CDR3 is CASQTGTFNTGELFF. In DNA, the CDR3 is TGTGCCAGCCAAACCGGGACTTTTAACACCGGGGAGCTGTTTTTT.

This rearrangement joins TRBV6-4 to TRBJ2-1, with 9 bases fitting TRBD2. The CDR3 is made up of 16 amino acids. Unmatched junction bases numbered 10, after V lost 3 bases and J lost 7 bases. Germline values: CDR1 MRHNA, CDR2 SNTAGT. Written as DNA, the CDR3 is TGTGCCAGCAGTGATTCTCCTAGCGGGGTACCGAATGAGCAGTTCTTC. It translates to CASSDSPSGVPNEQFF.

The CDR3 loop is CASSSTGGNQPQHF. CDR3 DNA: TGCGCCAGCAGCTCTACAGGGGGCAATCAGCCCCAGCATTTT. The chain combines TRBV5-1 with TRBJ1-5, with TRBD1 identical over 7 bases. Trimming took 3 bases from V and 2 from J; bases not matched to a gene: 2. Germline values: CDR1 SGHRS, CDR2 YFSETQ. CDR3 length: 14 residues.

The chain combines TRBV5-4 with TRBJ2-2; 8 bases are shared with TRBD1. CDR1 and CDR2 from the germline V gene are SGHNT and YYREEE (reference sequence). With V trimmed by 6 bases and J by 7 bases, 14 bases remained unmatched. This CDR3 comprises 16 residues. The CDR3 loop reads CASTGVQGARIGELFF. CDR3 DNA: TGTGCCAGCACCGGGGTGCAGGGGGCAAGGATCGGGGAGCTGTTTTTT.

This clone showed up just once. The chain employs TRBV9 and TRBJ2-5; 11 bases match TRBD1. Trimming at V came to 3 bases and at J to 4 bases, leaving 8 bases not matched to a gene. CDR1 SGDLS and CDR2 YYNGEE come from the germline V gene. CDR3 length: 16 residues. The CDR3 DNA reads as TGTGCCAGCAGCGAGGGACAGGGGGTGGTCGGAGAGACCCAGTACTTC. It is translated as CASSEGQGVVGETQYF.

V and J are TRBV7-2 and TRBJ1-5, with TRBD1 matching over 9 bases. Germline V CDR1 and CDR2: SGHTA, FQGNSA. The CDR3 is made up of 13 amino acids. V shed 5 bases and J 9 bases; nucleotides not matched to a gene: 5. The CDR3 bases are TGTGCCAGCAGCATCGGACAGGGGATGCCCCAGCATTTT. Residues: CASSIGQGMPQHF.

The chain has TRBV29-1 and TRBJ1-1; tentative D call: TRBD1 (6 bases). CDR3 length: 13 amino acids. The germline CDR1 and CDR2 sequences are SQVTM and ANQGSEA. Trimming took 8 bases from V and 4 from J, leaving 17 bases between them. CDR3 nucleotides: TGCAGCCCACAGGGCCTAAGTGGCACTGAAGCTTTCTTT. This sequence encodes CSPQGLSGTEAFF.

The chain combines TRBV6-1 with TRBJ1-3; perhaps TRBD1 as D (5 bases). Germline CDR1 is MNHNS and CDR2 is SASEGT. V was clipped by 6 bases and J by 2 bases, with 14 bases between them. The CDR3 totals 15 residues. CDR3 coding DNA: TGTGCCAGCAGCCCCCAACCGGGGGCTGGAAACACCATATATTTT. It translates to CASSPQPGAGNTIYF.

This clone has just a few counts. The V and J genes are TRBV18 and TRBJ1-2; no definite D call. Germline V gene sequence: CDR1 KGHSH, CDR2 LQKENI. The germline V and J ends were trimmed by 0 bases and 2 bases, with 16 bases remaining between them. This CDR3 has 17 amino acids. This chain's CDR3 is CASSPPKAAPLNYGYTF. In DNA form, the CDR3 reads TGTGCCAGCTCACCACCGAAGGCAGCGCCTCTCAACTATGGCTACACCTTC.

This clone appeared once. This sequence joins TRBV9 and TRBJ1-1; 7 bases are shared with TRBD1. The CDR3 length is 14 residues. The germline gives CDR1 SGDLS, CDR2 YYNGEE. V was pared by 4 bases and J by 1 base, with 4 bases of the junction left unmatched. The CDR3 loop is CASSMGQSNTEAFF. As DNA, the CDR3 is TGTGCCAGCAGCATGGGACAGTCGAACACTGAAGCTTTCTTT.

The CDR3 is CASSLALMDTGELFF. The CDR3 DNA reads TGCGCCAGCAGCTTGGCACTGATGGACACCGGGGAGCTGTTTTTT. The V and J genes are TRBV5-1 and TRBJ2-2, with D hard to call. Germline V gene sequence: CDR1 SGHRS, CDR2 YFSETQ. V was clipped by 0 bases and J by 3 bases, with 9 bases between them. The CDR3 is 15 residues long.

The chain joins TRBV5-6 to TRBJ2-5, with D possibly TRBD1 on 6 matching bases. V lost 5 bases and J lost 5, with 19 bases in between. The CDR3 totals 15 residues. CDR1 is SGHDT, CDR2 YYEEEE, per germline. The CDR3 loop is CASRKTGVAWETQYF. The CDR3 nucleotides are TGTGCCAGCAGAAAGACAGGAGTGGCCTGGGAGACCCAGTACTTC.

By frequency in the sample, this clone is medium-sized. The V gene is TRBV6-5, the J gene TRBJ2-1, with 11 bases matching TRBD2. Trimming took 6 bases from V and 4 from J; bases not matched to a gene: 5. The CDR3 spans 15 residues. CDR1 and CDR2 from the germline V gene are MNHEY and SVGAGI. The CDR3 DNA follows: TGTGCCAGCAGATCACTAGCGGGGGAATACAATGAGCAGTTCTTC. It specifies CASRSLAGEYNEQFF.

V and J are TRBV6-5 and TRBJ2-7; TRBD2 agrees at 12 bases. The germline V gene has CDR1 MNHEY and CDR2 SVGAGI. V was clipped by 6 bases and J by 7 bases; unmatched bases: 4. The CDR3 is made up of 13 amino acids. This CDR3 reads CASRTSGGGEQYF. CDR3 nucleotides: TGTGCCAGCAGGACTAGCGGGGGAGGTGAGCAGTACTTC.

This chain links TRBV7-8 with TRBJ2-7; 9 nucleotides match TRBD1. The CDR3 runs 16 residues. V dropped 4 bases and J dropped 0; count of bases not matched to a gene: 7. Germline CDR1 is SGHVS and CDR2 is FQNEAQ. CDR3 bases: TGTGCCAGCAGCTCTGAGACAGGGGGGCTCTCCTACGAGCAGTACTTC. This codes for CASSSETGGLSYEQYF.

This clone was seen once. The chain joins TRBV19 to TRBJ1-4; TRBD1 agrees at 9 bases. V lost 5 bases and J lost 3; bases outside the gene matches: 7. CDR3 length: 16 residues. In germline, CDR1 is LNHDA, CDR2 SQIVND (reference sequence). The CDR3 nucleotides are TGTGCCAGTAGTCCCGGGGACAGGGCACCTAATGAAAAACTGTTTTTT. Protein: CASSPGDRAPNEKLFF. The full variable domain, rest sourced from reference TRBV19 and TRBJ1-4, is DGGITQSPKYLFRKEGQNVTLSCEQNLNHDAMYWYRQDPGQGLRLIYYSQIVNDFQKGDIAEGYSVSREKKESFPLTVTSAQKNPTAFYLCASSPGDRAPNEKLFFGSGTQLSVL.

This chain connects TRBV4-1 to TRBJ1-6; a weak D match, TRBD1 (6 bases). CDR1 MGHRA and CDR2 YSYEKL come from the germline V gene. V lost 7 bases, J lost 5 bases, and 6 bases lay in between. The CDR3 sequence is 12 residues long. CDR3 loop: CASNRDNSPLHF. The CDR3 nucleotides read TGCGCCAGCAACAGGGATAATTCACCCCTCCACTTT.

CDR3 nucleotides: TGTGCCAGCAGCGGACAGAATTCCGATGGCTACACCTTC. This encodes CASSGQNSDGYTF. The chain uses TRBV9 and TRBJ1-2; possibly TRBD1 for D (5 bases). The germline V gene has CDR1 SGDLS and CDR2 YYNGEE. The length of the CDR3 is 13 residues. V was clipped by 3 bases and J by 6 bases, with 12 bases between them.

V is TRBV4-1 and J is TRBJ2-1; D gene ambiguous. Trimming removed 2 bases at V and 9 bases at J, with 5 bases between. The germline CDR1 and CDR2 sequences are MGHRA and YSYEKL. CDR3 size: 11 residues. This chain's CDR3 is CASSQTSEQFF. CDR3 in DNA: TGCGCCAGCAGCCAAACCAGTGAGCAGTTCTTC.